The 27 T cell receptor beta chains reported below all come from one sample, sequenced in a study of T cell changes during pregnancy in multiple sclerosis. The repertoire was sequenced with immunoSEQ multiplex PCR; TCRdb's copy has only in-frame clones and lacks some. Counted here are about 60,000 clones, roughly 93% occurring once; the ten biggest clones make up over 1.5%. This sample comprised peripheral blood, obtained after pregnancy. These receptors were obtained from a female donor with multiple sclerosis, enrolled in a pregnancy study.

This clone appeared a single time. The chain carries TRBV30 and TRBJ2-1; 7 nucleotides agree with TRBD2. The V and J ends lost 5 bases and 4 bases, in that order; junction bases with no gene match: 5. This CDR3 contains 13 residues. Germline-derived CDR1 and CDR2 are GTSNPN and SVGIG (reference sequence). CDR3 protein: CAWGLVTYNEQFF. The CDR3, as DNA: TGTGCCTGGGGACTAGTCACGTACAATGAGCAGTTCTTC.

The V gene is TRBV7-8, the J gene TRBJ1-1; perhaps TRBD1 as D (5 bases). CDR3 length equals 13 residues. Germline assignment: CDR1 SGHVS and CDR2 FQNEAQ. The V end lost 4 bases, the J end lost 1 base, and 7 bases lay between the germline ends. The CDR3 DNA sequence: TGTGCCAGCAGCTGGACACCGAACACTGAAGCTTTCTTT. Its translation: CASSWTPNTEAFF.

This clone was counted a single time. V is TRBV4-3 and J is TRBJ2-5, with D maybe TRBD2 (6 bases). Trimming removed 1 base from V and 4 bases from J, with 25 bases in between. The CDR3 runs to 19 residues. Germline CDR1 LGHNA, CDR2 YSLEER. DNA of the CDR3: TGCGCCAGCAGCCAAGTCTTGAAACCAAGGGAGGATCCGACAGAGACCCAGTACTTC. Protein sequence: CASSQVLKPREDPTETQYF.

The V call is TRBV19, the J call TRBJ1-2, with 10 bases identical to TRBD1. Trimming at V came to 3 bases and at J to 4 bases, leaving 5 bases not matched to a gene. Germline V gives CDR1 LNHDA, CDR2 SQIVND (reference sequence). The CDR3 runs 15 residues. CDR3 in amino acids: CASSMATGGIYGYTF. The CDR3 nucleotides are TGTGCCAGTAGTATGGCGACAGGGGGCATCTATGGCTACACCTTC.

The chain links TRBV5-4 to TRBJ1-2, with D perhaps matching TRBD1 (5 bases). Between the trimmed V and J ends, which lost 4 bases and 2 bases, there was a span of 12 bases. The CDR3 length is 14 residues. Germline loops: CDR1 SGHNT, CDR2 YYREEE (reference sequence). CDR3 region: CASSGGTSNYGYTF. DNA of the CDR3: TGTGCCAGCAGCGGGGGGACGTCCAACTATGGCTACACCTTC.

This clone was seen once. This chain connects TRBV28 to TRBJ2-5; 9 positions agree with TRBD1. This CDR3 is built from 15 residues. The ends lost 8 bases at V and 5 bases at J; junction bases unmatched: 12. In germline, CDR1 is MDHEN, CDR2 SYDVKM. CDR3 DNA: TGTGCCAGCTTAAACAGGGGGCGGCCCGCCGAGACCCAGTACTTC. Its translation: CASLNRGRPAETQYF. The full variable domain, completed using reference TRBV28 and TRBJ2-5, is DVKVTQSSRYLVKRTGEKVFLECVQDMDHENMFWYRQDPGLGLRLIYFSYDVKMKEKGDIPEGYSVSREKKERFSLILESASTNQTSMYLCASLNRGRPAETQYFGPGTRLLVL.

DNA of the CDR3: TGCGCCAGTAAGCGGGAGGACGGGCACGAGCAGTACTTC. Residues: CASKREDGHEQYF. The rearrangement joins TRBV10-1 to TRBJ2-7, with TRBD2 matching over 9 bases. Germline V CDR1 and CDR2: WNHNN, SYGVQD (reference sequence). J was trimmed by 5 bases and V by 9 bases; bases with no gene match: 8. The CDR3 has 13 residues.

The chain employs TRBV19 and TRBJ2-5; 8 bases fit TRBD1. In germline, CDR1 is LNHDA, CDR2 SQIVND (reference sequence). CDR3 length: 15 amino acids. V lost 5 bases, J lost 0 bases, and 5 bases stayed unmatched. The CDR3 region has the DNA TGTGCCAGTAGTGCCGGGACAGGTTACCAAGAGACCCAGTACTTC. This codes for CASSAGTGYQETQYF.

The V and J genes are TRBV18 and TRBJ2-1; D is unclear. The CDR3 length is 12 residues. Trimming pared 2 bases from V and 4 bases from J, leaving 3 bases between. Germline CDR1 is KGHSH and CDR2 is LQKENI. In nucleotides, the CDR3 is TGTGCCAGCTCACCAATATACAATGAGCAGTTCTTC. Translated: CASSPIYNEQFF.

The chain links TRBV23-1 to TRBJ2-5, with 7 bases fitting TRBD1. TRBV23-1 is labeled an ORF, and its function is uncertain. V lost 3 bases and J lost 5; bases outside the gene matches: 12. The CDR3 runs 16 residues. The CDR3 loop is CASSHRHRGVKETQYF. CDR3 in DNA: TGCGCCAGCAGTCATCGACACAGGGGCGTAAAGGAGACCCAGTACTTC.

The rearrangement joins TRBV19 to TRBJ1-2; 9 bases align to TRBD1. The V and J ends lost 2 bases and 5 bases, in that order; junction bases with no gene match: 9. This CDR3 has 16 residues. The germline CDR1 and CDR2 sequences are LNHDA and SQIVND (reference sequence). In DNA, the CDR3 is TGTGCCAGTAGTATACTGGTCCCGGGACAGGGATATGGCTACACCTTC. Protein sequence: CASSILVPGQGYGYTF.

This chain uses TRBV5-1 with TRBJ2-3; D perhaps matches TRBD2 (6 bases). Trimming pared 9 bases from V and 2 bases from J, leaving 16 bases between. Germline V gene lookup returns CDR1 SGHRS and CDR2 YFSETQ. The CDR3 is 14 amino acids. The CDR3 region has the DNA TGCGCCACCCAAGCGGGCCCCGCCACAGATACGCAGTATTTT. It translates to CATQAGPATDTQYF.

The V call is TRBV28, the J call TRBJ1-1; possible D gene TRBD1, 5 bases. This CDR3 has 19 amino acids. The V end was cut by 5 bases, the J end by 1 base, with 26 bases between. CDR1 is MDHEN and CDR2 is SYDVKM in the germline V gene. The CDR3 nucleotides are TGTGCCAGCAGTCTTAGATACTTCTTAGCGGGACGTAGGAACACTGAAGCTTTCTTT. Amino acid sequence: CASSLRYFLAGRRNTEAFF.

The chain is built from TRBV28 and TRBJ2-2, with TRBD1 matching over 9 bases. V shed 5 bases, J shed 3 bases, and the junction held 4 bases outside the gene matches. CDR1 and CDR2 from the germline V gene are MDHEN and SYDVKM. The CDR3 is made up of 15 amino acids. CDR3 DNA: TGTGCCAGCAGTCGTCGGGACAGGGACACCGGGGAGCTGTTTTTT. Protein product: CASSRRDRDTGELFF.

The chain combines TRBV5-4 with TRBJ1-1; perhaps TRBD1 as D (6 bases). V was pared by 2 bases and J by 2 bases, with 16 bases between. The CDR3 runs 16 residues. The germline gives CDR1 SGHNT, CDR2 YYREEE (reference sequence). This CDR3 is CASSFGRSGANTEAFF. The DNA of the CDR3 is TGTGCCAGCAGCTTTGGACGGTCAGGGGCAAACACTGAAGCTTTCTTT.

This clone has a single count. V gene TRBV7-2 combines with J gene TRBJ2-7; TRBD2 agrees at 10 bases. The CDR3 has 15 amino acids. Germline V CDR1 and CDR2: SGHTA, FQGNSA. J gave up 2 bases and V 5 bases, and 6 bases lay outside the gene matches. The CDR3 sequence: CASSLGTSATYEQYF. CDR3 coding DNA: TGTGCCAGCAGCCTCGGGACTAGCGCGACCTACGAGCAGTACTTC.

The chain uses TRBV28 and TRBJ2-5; weak D call: TRBD1 (7 bases). The CDR3 extends over 16 amino acids. V was pared by 6 bases and J by 2 bases, with 19 bases between. In germline, CDR1 is MDHEN, CDR2 SYDVKM. The CDR3 coding sequence is TGTGCCAGCAGCAGCGACTGGAGGGGACAGCAAGAGACCCAGTACTTC. Encoded protein: CASSSDWRGQQETQYF.

The chain links TRBV7-3 to TRBJ2-2; possible D gene TRBD1, 6 bases. V lost 6 bases, J lost 5 bases, and 13 bases lay in between. Per the germline V gene, CDR1 is SGHTA and CDR2 is FQGTGA. The CDR3 loop spans 14 amino acids. CDR3 coding DNA: TGTGCCAGCAGGTCGCCCGGACAGACCGGGGAGCTGTTTTTT. Translating gives CASRSPGQTGELFF.

This clone was detected only once. The chain joins TRBV14 to TRBJ1-4; D is undetermined. This CDR3 contains 14 residues. From germline, CDR1 is SGHDN and CDR2 FVKESK. V gave up 1 base and J gave up 4 bases, with 7 bases separating them. CDR3 in DNA: TGTGCCAGCAGCCAAGTAACAGATAATGAAAAACTGTTTTTT. Translation: CASSQVTDNEKLFF.

This clone has only one observation. V and J are TRBV19 and TRBJ2-7; possible D gene TRBD1, 5 bases. CDR3 size: 13 residues. Germline CDR1 is LNHDA and CDR2 is SQIVND (reference sequence). The germline V and J ends were trimmed by 3 bases and 3 bases, with 9 bases remaining between them. The CDR3: CASSIQGGYEQYF. CDR3 DNA: TGTGCCAGTAGTATCCAGGGTGGCTACGAGCAGTACTTC.

The rearrangement uses TRBV5-1 and TRBJ2-5; 8 nucleotides match TRBD1. The CDR3 is made up of 16 amino acids. The junction had 8 bases not matched to a gene; V was cut back by 4 bases and J by 0 bases. From germline, CDR1 is SGHRS and CDR2 YFSETQ. The CDR3 sequence is CASSAGTGGYQETQYF. Written as DNA, the CDR3 is TGCGCCAGCAGCGCCGGGACAGGCGGCTACCAAGAGACCCAGTACTTC.

The chain links TRBV19 to TRBJ2-1, with D possibly being TRBD2 (6 bases). Germline CDR1 is LNHDA and CDR2 is SQIVND (reference sequence). The CDR3 has 13 amino acids. The V and J ends lost 4 bases and 8 bases respectively, with 12 bases between them. CDR3 region: CASSTGTLDEQFF. The CDR3 DNA reads as TGTGCCAGTAGTACCGGGACTCTGGATGAGCAGTTCTTC.

The genes are TRBV4-2 and TRBJ2-7; 8 nucleotides agree with TRBD2. Germline CDR1 is LGHNA and CDR2 is YNFKEQ. The CDR3 sequence is 18 residues long. Unmatched junction bases numbered 19, after V lost 4 bases and J lost 5 bases. DNA for the CDR3: TGTGCCAGCAGCCCCTGGCTAGCGGGCCTCGGGGGTAACAACGAGCAGTACTTC. Its translation is CASSPWLAGLGGNNEQYF.

The J gene is TRBJ1-2, the V gene TRBV29-1; D perhaps matches TRBD1 (6 bases). V lost 6 bases, J lost 4 bases, and 12 bases lay in between. In germline, CDR1 is SQVTM, CDR2 ANQGSEA. This CDR3 has 12 residues. Here the CDR3 reads CSVPTGFYGYTF. CDR3 DNA: TGCAGCGTGCCTACAGGGTTCTATGGCTACACCTTC.

The rearrangement joins TRBV4-1 to TRBJ2-1; TRBD2 aligns across 12 bases. This CDR3 is 16 amino acids long. Trimming at V came to 4 bases and at J to 1 base, leaving 2 bases not matched to a gene. Per the germline V gene, CDR1 is MGHRA and CDR2 is YSYEKL. CDR3 in DNA: TGCGCCAGCAGCCCGACTAGCGGGAGTTCCTACAATGAGCAGTTCTTC. The encoded protein is CASSPTSGSSYNEQFF.

V and J are TRBV7-6 and TRBJ2-1, with D unresolved. The CDR3 has 15 residues. Deletions cut 1 base from V and 3 bases from J, with 10 bases between. CDR1 and CDR2 from the germline V gene are SGHVS and FNYEAQ. This CDR3 reads CASSLEVSDYNEQFF. CDR3 DNA sequence: TGTGCCAGCAGCTTAGAAGTTTCAGACTACAATGAGCAGTTCTTC.

The rearrangement joins TRBV11-2 to TRBJ2-5; 14 nucleotides line up with TRBD2. This CDR3 spans 15 amino acids. V shed 3 bases and J 5 bases; nucleotides not matched to a gene: 2. Germline values: CDR1 SGHAT, CDR2 FQNNGV. This CDR3 is CASSLTSGRGETQYF. DNA for the CDR3: TGTGCCAGCAGCTTGACTAGCGGGAGGGGGGAGACCCAGTACTTC.